This T cell receptor (beta chain) appears in the sequencing data of a study of T cell responses to AZD1222 COVID-19 vaccine. The junction had 7 bases not matched to a gene; V was cut back by 5 bases and J by 4 bases. Germline assignment: CDR1 LNHNV and CDR2 YYDKDF (reference sequence). CDR3 length equals 15 residues. Samples with a second dose at about 4 or about 12 weeks were pooled together. On this clone itself: Its target is not known.

Produced via immunoSEQ multiplex PCR; TCRdb's table is partial and in-frame only. The top ten clones hold around 6.5% of a sample with some 130,000 clones, 80% to 95% of them seen once. Whole-study findings and limits: Most donors were white British, females outnumbered males, and clonal diversity was possibly underestimated. CD4 TCRs linked to vaccination spanned spike, dominating at 160-218 and 743-854.

The receptor comes from an adult who received the AZD1222 COVID-19 vaccine. V gene TRBV15 combines with J gene TRBJ1-2; 10 bases fit TRBD1. The sample in question was peripheral blood, obtained 28 days after the second AZD1222 dose. The CDR3: CATSAGTGAPYGYTF. The CDR3 region has the DNA TGTGCCACCAGCGCCGGGACAGGGGCCCCCTATGGCTACACCTTC.